This TCR beta chain was found in a study of T cell repertoires in cytomegalovirus infection. In this sample, this clonotype turned up many times. TCRdb reprocessed the reads with MiXCR, giving one entry per CDR3 protein. The data contain a few hundred thousand distinct CDR3 sequences, approximately 15% of them singletons. V was shortened by 1 base and J by 6 bases, with 13 bases between the two germline ends. The CDR3 is 15 residues long. The sequence was collected from a human donor in good health (CMV status not recorded). Some clones in this sample may be carry-over from other donors' samples. Sequenced input: CD8+ T cells from PBMCs. The chain combines TRBV12-3 or TRBV12-4 with TRBJ2-1; the D gene is possibly TRBD2 (5 bases). The CDR3 sequence is CASSLERYLGNEQFF. Written as DNA, the CDR3 is TGTGCCAGCAGTTTAGAGCGGTATTTGGGCAATGAGCAGTTCTTC.